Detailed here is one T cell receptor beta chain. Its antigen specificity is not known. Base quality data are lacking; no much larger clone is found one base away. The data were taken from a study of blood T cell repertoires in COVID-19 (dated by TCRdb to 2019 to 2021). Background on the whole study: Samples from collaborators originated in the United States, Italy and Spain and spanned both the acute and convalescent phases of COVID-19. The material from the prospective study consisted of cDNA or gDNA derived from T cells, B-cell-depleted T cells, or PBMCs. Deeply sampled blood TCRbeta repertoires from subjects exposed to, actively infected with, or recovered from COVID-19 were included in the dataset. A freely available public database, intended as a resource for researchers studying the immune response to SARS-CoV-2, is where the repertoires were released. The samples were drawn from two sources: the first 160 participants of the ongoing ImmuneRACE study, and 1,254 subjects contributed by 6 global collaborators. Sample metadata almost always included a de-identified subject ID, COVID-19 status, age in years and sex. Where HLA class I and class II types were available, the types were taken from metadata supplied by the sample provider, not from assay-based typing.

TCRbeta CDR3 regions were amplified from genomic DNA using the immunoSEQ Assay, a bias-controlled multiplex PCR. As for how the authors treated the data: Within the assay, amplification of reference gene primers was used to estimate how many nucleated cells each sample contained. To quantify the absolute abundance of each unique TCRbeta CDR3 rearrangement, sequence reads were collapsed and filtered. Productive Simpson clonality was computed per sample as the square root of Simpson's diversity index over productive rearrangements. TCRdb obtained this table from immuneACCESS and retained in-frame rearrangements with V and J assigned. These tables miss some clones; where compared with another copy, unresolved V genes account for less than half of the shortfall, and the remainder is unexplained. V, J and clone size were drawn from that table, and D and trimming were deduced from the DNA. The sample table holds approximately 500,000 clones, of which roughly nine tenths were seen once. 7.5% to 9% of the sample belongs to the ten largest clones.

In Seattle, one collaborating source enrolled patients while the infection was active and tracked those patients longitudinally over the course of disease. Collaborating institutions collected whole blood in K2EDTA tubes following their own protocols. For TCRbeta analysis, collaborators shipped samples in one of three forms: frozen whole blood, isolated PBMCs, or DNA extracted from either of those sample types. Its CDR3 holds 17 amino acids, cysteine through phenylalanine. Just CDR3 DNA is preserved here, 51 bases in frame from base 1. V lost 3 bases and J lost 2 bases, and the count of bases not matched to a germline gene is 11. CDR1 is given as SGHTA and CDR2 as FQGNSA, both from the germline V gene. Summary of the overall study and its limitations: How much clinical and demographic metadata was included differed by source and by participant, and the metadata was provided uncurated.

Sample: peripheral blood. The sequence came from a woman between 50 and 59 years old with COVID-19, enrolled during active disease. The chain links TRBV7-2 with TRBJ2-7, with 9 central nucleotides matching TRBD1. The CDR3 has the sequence CASSFTGTGNPPYEQYF. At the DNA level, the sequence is TGTGCCAGCAGCTTCACCGGGACAGGGAACCCCCCCTACGAGCAGTACTTC.